This T cell receptor beta chain appears in the sequencing data of a study of T-cell memory formation after mild COVID-19. Study background: Largely, TCR clusters stayed within a single donor. General study points: Pre-infection memory showed some responding clones, and this suggested that cross-reactive memory joined. Researchers report contracting CD4+ clones mostly in CM and EM, with CD8+ clones in EMRA.

Germline CDR1 LGHNA, CDR2 YSLEER. The V gene lost 1 base and the J gene lost 8 bases, with 15 bases spanning the gap. CDR3 length: 16 amino acids. Constant-segment primers served in 5'RACE that generated TCR alpha and TCR beta cDNA libraries bearing sample barcodes and UMIs. TCRdb recomputed calls from the 5' RACE reads with MiXCR, one row per CDR3 protein. Of 55,000 to 65,000 distinct CDR3 sequences listed, 9.5% are singletons. This clonotype has only a few counts. Antigen specificity is unknown. This sequence was found in a man younger than 35 who had mild COVID-19 (a few samples of this study predate the infection). Cell type and time point are not known. Specimen: PBMCs or a T cell subset sorted from them (not recorded which). This chain joins TRBV4-3 and TRBJ1-6; D remains unclear. The CDR3: CASSQGSLLYYSPLHF. The CDR3 DNA sequence: TGCGCCAGCAGCCAAGGAAGTTTATTGTATTATTCACCCCTCCACTTT.